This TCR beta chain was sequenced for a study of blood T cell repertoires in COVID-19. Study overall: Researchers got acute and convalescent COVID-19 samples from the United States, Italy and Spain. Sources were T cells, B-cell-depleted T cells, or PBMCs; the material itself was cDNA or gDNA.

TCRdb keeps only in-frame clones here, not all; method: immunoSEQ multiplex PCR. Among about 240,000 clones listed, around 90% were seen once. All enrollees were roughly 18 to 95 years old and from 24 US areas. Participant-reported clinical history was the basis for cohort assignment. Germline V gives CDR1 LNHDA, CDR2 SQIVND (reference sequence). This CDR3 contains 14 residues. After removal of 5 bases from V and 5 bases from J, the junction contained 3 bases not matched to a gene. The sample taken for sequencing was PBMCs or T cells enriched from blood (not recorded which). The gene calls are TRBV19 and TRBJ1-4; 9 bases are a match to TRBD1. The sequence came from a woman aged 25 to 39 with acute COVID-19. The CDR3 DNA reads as TGTGCCAGTAGTCGAGACAGGGGGAATGAAAAACTGTTTTTT. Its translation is CASSRDRGNEKLFF. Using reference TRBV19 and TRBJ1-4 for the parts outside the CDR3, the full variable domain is DGGITQSPKYLFRKEGQNVTLSCEQNLNHDAMYWYRQDPGQGLRLIYYSQIVNDFQKGDIAEGYSVSREKKESFPLTVTSAQKNPTAFYLCASSRDRGNEKLFFGSGTQLSVL.